Sequencing of this T cell receptor beta chain was carried out in a study of T cell responses to AZD1222 COVID-19 vaccine. Broader study findings: Donors in the cohort were predominantly white British and more often female, and clonal diversity was possibly underestimated. Epitopes outside B.1.351 and B.1.1.7 mutated regions reportedly drew nearly half of spike TCRs.

Sequenced by immunoSEQ multiplex PCR; TCRdb stores in-frame clones only, minus some. The table shows about 56,000 clones, with 80% to 90% occurring only once. The germline CDR1 and CDR2 sequences are SEHNR and FQNEAQ (reference sequence). Trimming cost V 1 base and J 5 bases, with 14 bases left between them. CDR3 length: 16 residues. On this clone: Antigen specificity is unknown.

The chain couples TRBV7-9 to TRBJ1-4; the D gene is possibly TRBD1 (5 bases). The material sequenced was peripheral blood, taken on day 0 of AZD1222 vaccination. The receptor was derived from an adult in good health. In DNA, the CDR3 is TGTGCCAGCAGCTTAGGAGGCGGAGGGGCAAATGAAAAACTGTTTTTT. It translates to CASSLGGGGANEKLFF. Full variable domain (remainder filled in from reference TRBV7-9 and TRBJ1-4): DTGVSQNPRHKITKRGQNVTFRCDPISEHNRLYWYRQTLGQGPEFLTYFQNEAQLEKSRLLSDRFSAERPKGSFSTLEIQRTEQGDSAMYLCASSLGGGGANEKLFFGSGTQLSVL.